What follows are 11 T cell receptor beta chains derived from one specimen sequenced in a study of blood T cell repertoires in COVID-19. Generated by immunoSEQ multiplex PCR, the TCRdb table keeps only in-frame clones and is missing some. The table records some 35,000 clones, roughly 88% of them present only once. The sequenced sample consisted of peripheral blood. The receptors come from a man between 65 and 85 years old with active COVID-19.

The chain carries TRBV5-6 and TRBJ2-1; D remains unclear. Germline V gene sequence: CDR1 SGHDT, CDR2 YYEEEE. The V end was cut by 1 base, the J end by 9 bases, with 11 bases between. CDR3 size: 13 residues. The CDR3 DNA reads as TGTGCCAGCAGCTTGTCCCCCACGGGTGAGCAGTTCTTC. Its protein product is CASSLSPTGEQFF.

This chain uses TRBV5-6 with TRBJ2-7, with TRBD2 as a possible D gene (5 bases). The V end was cut by 2 bases, the J end by 3 bases, with 12 bases between. The CDR3 is made up of 14 amino acids. Germline lookup yields CDR1 SGHDT and CDR2 YYEEEE. CDR3 nucleotides: TGTGCCAGCAGCTTTTATTCTCGGGGCTACGAGCAGTACTTC. Residues: CASSFYSRGYEQYF.

The V gene is TRBV5-1, the J gene TRBJ2-1, with TRBD2 identical over 15 bases. The CDR3 consists of 17 residues. The germline V gene has CDR1 SGHRS and CDR2 YFSETQ. The junction had 1 base not matched to a gene; V was cut back by 3 bases and J by 0 bases. In DNA, the CDR3 is TGCGCCAGCAGCTGGGGACTAGCGGGAGGCTCCTACAATGAGCAGTTCTTC. Its translation: CASSWGLAGGSYNEQFF. The full variable domain, rest sourced from reference TRBV5-1 and TRBJ2-1, is KAGVTQTPRYLIKTRGQQVTLSCSPISGHRSVSWYQQTPGQGLQFLFEYFSETQRNKGNFPGRFSGRQFSNSRSEMNVSTLELGDSALYLCASSWGLAGGSYNEQFFGPGTRLTVL.

The chain couples TRBV19 to TRBJ1-5, with 7 positions matching TRBD1. Germline loops: CDR1 LNHDA, CDR2 SQIVND (reference sequence). The CDR3 consists of 16 residues. Trimming at V came to 2 bases and at J to 4 bases, leaving 8 bases not matched to a gene. The CDR3 spells CASSISYRGGNQPQHF. For the CDR3, the DNA is TGTGCCAGTAGTATATCCTACAGGGGCGGGAATCAGCCCCAGCATTTT.

The J gene is TRBJ2-7, the V gene TRBV14; 9 bases match TRBD2. In germline, CDR1 is SGHDN, CDR2 FVKESK. J lost 7 bases, V lost 2 bases, and 9 bases had no gene match. The CDR3 totals 15 residues. The CDR3 DNA reads TGTGCCAGCAGCCAACGACTAGCGGCAGCGGGGGAGCAGTACTTC. It yields the protein CASSQRLAAAGEQYF.

The rearrangement joins TRBV28 to TRBJ1-2; D gene uncertain. CDR1 MDHEN and CDR2 SYDVKM come from the germline V gene. V was shortened by 2 bases and J by 8 bases, with 21 bases between the two germline ends. The CDR3 totals 16 residues. Written as DNA, the CDR3 is TGTGCCAGCAGTTTACTAAGGAGGCGGCGGGTGGGCGGCTACACCTTC. Translation: CASSLLRRRRVGGYTF.

This sequence joins TRBV2 and TRBJ1-2, with TRBD1 identical over 9 bases. This CDR3 region has 14 residues. Germline V CDR1 and CDR2: SNHLY, FYNNEI. Losses at the gene ends were 5 bases for V and 8 bases for J; bases not matched to a gene: 9. The CDR3 protein is CASSRDRETVGYTF. In DNA, the CDR3 is TGTGCCAGCAGTCGGGACAGGGAAACAGTCGGCTACACCTTC.

The chain joins TRBV11-3 to TRBJ2-2; TRBD2 matches at 7 bases. The germline CDR1 and CDR2 sequences are SGHNT and YENEEA. The CDR3 is made up of 15 amino acids. The junction had 4 bases not matched to a gene; V was cut back by 4 bases and J by 2 bases. Here the CDR3 reads CASSSGGGNTGELFF. For the CDR3, the DNA is TGTGCCAGCAGCTCCGGCGGGGGAAACACCGGGGAGCTGTTTTTT.

The V call is TRBV7-6, the J call TRBJ2-1; the match to TRBD2 covers 9 bases. Germline values: CDR1 SGHVS, CDR2 FNYEAQ. The CDR3 extends over 16 amino acids. Germline trimming cut 2 bases from V and 7 bases from J; bases unmatched to any gene: 9. CDR3 DNA: TGTGCCAGCAGCTTACTAAGCGGGAGGAAATGGAATGAGCAGTTCTTC. Translation: CASSLLSGRKWNEQFF.

V usage is TRBV7-6 and J usage is TRBJ2-7; possible D gene TRBD2, 6 bases. The CDR3 is 15 residues long. CDR1 and CDR2 (germline): SGHVS, FNYEAQ. The V and J ends lost 2 bases and 2 bases respectively, with 13 bases between them. The CDR3 nucleotides are TGTGCCAGCAGCTTAAATGCGGGACGGACCTACGAGCAGTACTTC. Translated, it gives CASSLNAGRTYEQYF.

V is TRBV5-4 and J is TRBJ1-3, with TRBD1 matching 7 bases. Germline V gene lookup returns CDR1 SGHNT and CDR2 YYREEE (reference sequence). J gave up 4 bases and V 5 bases, and 6 bases lay outside the gene matches. This CDR3 has 14 residues. As DNA, the CDR3 is TGTGCCAGCAGAAGGGGACAGCGAGGAAACACCATATATTTT. It translates to CASRRGQRGNTIYF.